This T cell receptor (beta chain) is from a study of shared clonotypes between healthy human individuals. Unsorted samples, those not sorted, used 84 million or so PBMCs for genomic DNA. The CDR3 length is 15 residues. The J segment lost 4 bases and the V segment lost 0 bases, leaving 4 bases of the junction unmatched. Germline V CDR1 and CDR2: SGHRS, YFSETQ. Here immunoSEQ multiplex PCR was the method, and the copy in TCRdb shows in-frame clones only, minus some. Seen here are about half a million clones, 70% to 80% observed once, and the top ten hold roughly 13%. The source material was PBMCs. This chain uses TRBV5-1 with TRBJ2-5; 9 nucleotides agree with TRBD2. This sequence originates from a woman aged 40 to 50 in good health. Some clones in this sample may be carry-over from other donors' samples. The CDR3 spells CASSLVAGGRETQYF. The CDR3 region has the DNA TGCGCCAGCAGCTTGGTGGCGGGAGGGCGAGAGACCCAGTACTTC.